This T cell receptor beta chain emerged from a study of spatial heterogeneity in lung cancer. The sample's time point: sample taken at primary tumor resection. The donors, roughly 70 patients with untreated early-stage non-small cell lung cancer, provided the samples. This clonotype has at least ten counts. This beta chain is a stray read from a library made for alpha chains; its abundance is not meaningful. The CDR3 runs 16 residues. V shed 0 bases and J shed 0 bases, with 6 bases lying between them. CDR1 and CDR2 from the germline V gene are LGHNA and YNFKEQ. MiXCR was run by TCRdb on the 5' RACE reads, yielding one entry per CDR3 protein. The table has fewer than 16,000 distinct CDR3 sequences, 3.6% seen once.

The sequencing here drew on normal lung tissue next to the tumor, taken at surgery. The V call is TRBV4-2, the J call TRBJ2-6; the D gene is possibly TRBD2 (6 bases). This receptor was identified in a male donor with early-stage non-small cell lung cancer. The CDR3 loop is CASSQEAGSGANVLTF. The CDR3, as DNA: TGTGCCAGCAGCCAAGAAGCGGGCTCTGGGGCCAACGTCCTGACTTTC.